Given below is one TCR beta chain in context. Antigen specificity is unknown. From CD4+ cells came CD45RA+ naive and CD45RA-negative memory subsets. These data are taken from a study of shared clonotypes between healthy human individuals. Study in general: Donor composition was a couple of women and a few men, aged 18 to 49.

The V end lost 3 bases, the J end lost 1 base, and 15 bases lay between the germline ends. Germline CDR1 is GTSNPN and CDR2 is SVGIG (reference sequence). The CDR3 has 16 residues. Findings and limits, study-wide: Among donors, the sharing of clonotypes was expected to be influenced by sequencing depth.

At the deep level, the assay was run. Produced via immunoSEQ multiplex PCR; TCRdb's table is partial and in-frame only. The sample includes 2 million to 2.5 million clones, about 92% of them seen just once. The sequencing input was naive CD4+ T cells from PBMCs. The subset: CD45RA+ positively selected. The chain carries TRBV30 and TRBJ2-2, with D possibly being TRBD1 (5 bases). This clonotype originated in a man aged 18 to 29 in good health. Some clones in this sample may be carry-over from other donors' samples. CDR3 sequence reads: CAWREGAGMNTGELFF. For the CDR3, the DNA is TGTGCCTGGAGAGAAGGTGCAGGGATGAACACCGGGGAGCTGTTTTTT.